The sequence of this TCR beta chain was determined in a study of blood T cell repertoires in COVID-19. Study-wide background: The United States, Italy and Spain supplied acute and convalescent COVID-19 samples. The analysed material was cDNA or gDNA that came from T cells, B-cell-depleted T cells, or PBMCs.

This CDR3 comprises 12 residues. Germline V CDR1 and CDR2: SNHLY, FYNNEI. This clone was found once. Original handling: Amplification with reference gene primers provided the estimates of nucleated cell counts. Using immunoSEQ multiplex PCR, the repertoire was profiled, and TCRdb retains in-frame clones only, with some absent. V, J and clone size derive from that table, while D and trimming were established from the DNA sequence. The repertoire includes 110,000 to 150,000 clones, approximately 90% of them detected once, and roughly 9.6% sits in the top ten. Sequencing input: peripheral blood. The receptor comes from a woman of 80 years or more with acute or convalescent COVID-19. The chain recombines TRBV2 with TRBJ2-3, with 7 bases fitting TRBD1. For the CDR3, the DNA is TGTTCCGACAGGGTTTTTGGGGATACGCAGTATTTT. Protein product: CSDRVFGDTQYF.